This T cell receptor (beta chain) is drawn from a study of blood T cell repertoires in COVID-19. Overall study: COVID-19 samples collected from the United States, Italy and Spain covered acute and convalescent phases.

Trimming pared 6 bases from V and 0 bases from J, leaving 11 bases between. The CDR3 totals 15 residues. Germline CDR1 is MNHEY and CDR2 is SVGAGI. Ages ranged from about 18 to 89 years, with residence in fewer than 25 US areas. Cohort assignment relied on participant-reported clinical history. In the original analysis: Scientists estimated how many nucleated cells there were by amplifying reference gene primers. TCRdb keeps only in-frame clones here, not all; method: immunoSEQ multiplex PCR. V, J and clone size are taken as reported in that table, and D and trimming were inferred from the DNA itself. The sample holds about 220,000 clones, approximately 90% seen once.

The chain links TRBV6-5 to TRBJ1-4; D not resolved. This clonotype originated in a woman in her thirties or forties with acute COVID-19. Sequences were obtained from PBMCs or T cells enriched from blood (not recorded which). For the CDR3, the DNA is TGTGCCAGCAGACCACGTGCGGCAACTAATGAAAAACTGTTTTTT. Translated: CASRPRAATNEKLFF.